This is a list of T cell receptor beta chains from one sample in a study of blood T cells in healthy people across ages. TCRdb re-called the 5' RACE reads through MiXCR, storing one row per CDR3 protein. This sample has about 510,000 distinct CDR3 sequences, with about a quarter found just once. This sample also belongs to another study, concerning T cells of mothers and their children.

Sequencing used blood. These receptor sequences come from a boy aged 2 to 10 in good health. Both conserved end residues are part of each CDR3. Fields, in order: V gene, J gene, clone size, D gene, CDR3 DNA, CDR3 protein. The D gene is left open where the match is weak. Clone size is not always given. Where it is, it says once, few, many or a class for expanded clones.

TRBV5-5	TRBJ1-5	few	-	TGTGCCAGCAGCTTGGTGGCGGGGAGTAGCAATCAGCCCCAGCATTTT	CASSLVAGSSNQPQHF
TRBV2	TRBJ1-2	-	TRBD1	TGTGCCAGCAGGCCCGACAGGGACTATGGCTACACCTTC	CASRPDRDYGYTF
TRBV7-2	TRBJ2-5	-	-	TGTGCCAGCAGCTTAGATAGGGTGGGGTGGTTCTTC	CASSLDRVGWFF
TRBV20-1	TRBJ2-3	-	-	TGCAGTGCTAGAGAGTGGGGCTTCACAGATACGCAGTATTTT	CSAREWGFTDTQYF
TRBV4-1	TRBJ2-5	-	-	TGCGCCAGCAGCAATAGACTAGGGGGTGTGGAGACCCAGTACTTC	CASSNRLGGVETQYF
TRBV5-1	TRBJ2-5	many	-	TGCGCCAGCAGCTTGCTGCGGGACCACGGAGAGACCCAGTACTTC	CASSLLRDHGETQYF
TRBV20-1	TRBJ2-2	-	TRBD2	TGCAGTGCGGGGACTAGCGGGCATAACACCGGGGAGCTGTTTTTT	CSAGTSGHNTGELFF
TRBV5-1	TRBJ1-1	few	TRBD1	TGCGCCAGCAGCTTGGCCATTCTTGGGCAGGGGGACACTGAAGCTTTCTTT	CASSLAILGQGDTEAFF
TRBV5-5	TRBJ1-4	-	-	TGTGCCAGCAGCGCCGGACGGCAGAATGAAAAACTGTTTTTT	CASSAGRQNEKLFF
TRBV27	TRBJ2-7	-	TRBD1	TGTGCCAGCAGTCCCCTTCCGGGACAGGAGACCTACGAGCAGTACTTC	CASSPLPGQETYEQYF
TRBV5-1	TRBJ1-3	few	TRBD1	TGCGCCAGCAGCTTCGGAGGGACAGGGAATTCAGGAAACACCATATATTTT	CASSFGGTGNSGNTIYF
TRBV4-1	TRBJ2-5	-	TRBD2	TGCGCCAGCAGCCAAGGACTAGCGCTACAAGAGACCCAGTACTTC	CASSQGLALQETQYF
TRBV9	TRBJ2-7	-	-	TGTGCCAGCAGCCTTTTCGGGGACACCTACGAGCAGTACTTC	CASSLFGDTYEQYF
TRBV5-1	TRBJ2-7	-	TRBD1	TGCGCCAGCAGCTTGCGGGCAGGGACAGTGGGGACCTATTACGAGCAGTACTTC	CASSLRAGTVGTYYEQYF
TRBV5-1	TRBJ2-4	-	TRBD1	TGCGCCAGCAGCCCCAGGCCCTACAGGGGGCAGGCCAAAAACATTCAGTACTTC	CASSPRPYRGQAKNIQYF
TRBV7-9	TRBJ2-2	-	-	TGTGCCAGCAGCCCGTCGCTAGGACCCACCGGGGAGCTGTTTTTT	CASSPSLGPTGELFF
TRBV7-8	TRBJ1-1	few	-	TGTGCCAGCAGCTTACTGGGGGGAAGGTCCCCTGAAGCTTTCTTT	CASSLLGGRSPEAFF
TRBV7-3	TRBJ2-1	few	TRBD2	TGTGCCAGCAGCTCGAGCGGGGCCAGCTCCTACAATGAGCAGTTCTTC	CASSSSGASSYNEQFF
TRBV19	TRBJ2-7	-	-	TGTGCCAGTAGTATTACGGCGTCCTACGAGCAGTACTTC	CASSITASYEQYF
TRBV27	TRBJ2-7	few	-	TGTGCCAGCAGTTCCGATCCCAACTACGAGCAGTACTTC	CASSSDPNYEQYF
TRBV6-2/TRBV6-3	TRBJ2-2	-	-	TGTGCCAGCAGCCGCATCACCGGGGAGCTGTTTTTT	CASSRITGELFF
TRBV7-2	TRBJ2-5	few	-	TGTGCCGGCAGCTTCGGGGGACCCCAAGAGACCCAGTACTTC	CAGSFGGPQETQYF
TRBV5-1	TRBJ2-5	few	TRBD2	TGCGCCAGCAGTATTAATGGACTAGCGGGACAAGAGACCCAGTACTTC	CASSINGLAGQETQYF
TRBV29-1	TRBJ2-5	once	-	TGCAGCGTTGTTGGACACCAAGAGACCCAGTACTTC	CSVVGHQETQYF
TRBV6-6	TRBJ2-7	-	-	TGTGCCAGCAGCAAAACGTGGACGGCCGACGAGCAGTACTTC	CASSKTWTADEQYF
TRBV27	TRBJ1-4	few	TRBD1	TGTGCCAGCAGGAGACAGGGCCCAGGGAATGAAAAACTGTTTTTT	CASRRQGPGNEKLFF
TRBV2	TRBJ2-7	-	-	TGTGCCAGCAGCTTAAAACAGGGCGCGGGGGAGCAGTACTTC	CASSLKQGAGEQYF
TRBV2	TRBJ2-1	-	TRBD1	TGTGCCAGCCAACCCGGGACAGGCACCTACAATGAGCAGTTCTTC	CASQPGTGTYNEQFF
TRBV19	TRBJ2-5	many	TRBD1	TGTGCCAGTAGTTCAACCCGGGACAGGGCCGAGACCCAGTACTTC	CASSSTRDRAETQYF
TRBV20-1	TRBJ1-2	few	-	TGCAGTGCTAGCTCCGGGGCCAGCGGATTGTATGGCTACACCTTC	CSASSGASGLYGYTF
TRBV12-3/TRBV12-4	TRBJ2-1	few	TRBD2	TGTGCCAGCAGTTTAGTTGGCGGGAGGGCCTTATCGAATGAGCAGTTCTTC	CASSLVGGRALSNEQFF
TRBV11-2	TRBJ2-7	few	-	TGTGCCAGCAGCCCCACCTGGGACGAGCAGTACTTC	CASSPTWDEQYF
TRBV12-5	TRBJ1-3	few	-	TGTGCTAGTGGTTTGGTACTAGTCCCTATCGAAAACTCTGGAAACACCATATATTTT	CASGLVLVPIENSGNTIYF
TRBV7-9	TRBJ2-2	-	TRBD1	TGTGCCAGCAGCCGACGGGGACAGGGCGACACCGGGGAGCTGTTTTTT	CASSRRGQGDTGELFF
TRBV5-5	TRBJ2-1	few	-	TGTGCCAGCAGCGCGGTCGCGGGACTGGTCTGGGATGAGCAGTTCTTC	CASSAVAGLVWDEQFF
TRBV3-1	TRBJ2-1	-	TRBD2	TGTGCCAGCAGCCTCCTTTGGGGAGCGGGGGGGCCCCACAATGAGCAGTTCTTC	CASSLLWGAGGPHNEQFF
TRBV28	TRBJ2-5	-	TRBD1	TGTGCCAGCAGGGGGACAGGTTGGGAGACCCAGTACTTC	CASRGTGWETQYF
TRBV15	TRBJ2-5	-	TRBD2	TGTGCCACCAGCAGAGGACGGGGGGGCCAAGAGACCCAGTACTTC	CATSRGRGGQETQYF
TRBV29-1	TRBJ1-1	-	-	TGCAGCGTTGAAGTCGACAGATACACTGAAGCTTTCTTT	CSVEVDRYTEAFF
TRBV15	TRBJ1-2	-	TRBD1	TGTGCCACCAGCCGTCGATCCGGGACAGGGGCTGATGGCTACACCTTC	CATSRRSGTGADGYTF
TRBV7-9	TRBJ1-5	-	TRBD1	TGTGCCAGCAGCCAGGGACAGGGGGCATGGCAGCCCCAGCATTTT	CASSQGQGAWQPQHF
TRBV20-1	TRBJ1-2	-	TRBD1	TGCAGTGCTAGAGATCCTCGGGACAGGGGATCGAGCGGCTACACCTTC	CSARDPRDRGSSGYTF
TRBV14	TRBJ2-7	few	TRBD1	TGTGCCAGCAGCCAAGATCATTGGGTCAGGGGGAGCTCCTACGAGCAGTACTTC	CASSQDHWVRGSSYEQYF
TRBV7-9	TRBJ2-5	-	-	TGTGCCAGCAGTACCCCGACTAGGCGGCAAGAGACCCAGTACTTC	CASSTPTRRQETQYF
TRBV6-1	TRBJ2-7	-	-	TGTGCCAGCAGTAAACGGAACCGCCAGGGCGAGCAGTACTTC	CASSKRNRQGEQYF